This T cell receptor (beta chain) was sequenced for a study of blood T cells in healthy people across ages. Whole-study results and caveats: While age rose, TCR beta diversity per million T cells dropped in a roughly linear way.

The CDR3 covers 17 residues. Germline CDR1 reads MNHEY; CDR2 reads SVGEGT. With V trimmed by 1 base and J by 6 bases, 11 bases remained unmatched. Through a sample-barcoded 5' primer and a J-beta primer mix, a second PCR was run for about 7 to 12 cycles. Every molecule of cDNA carried a tag from a template-switch adaptor with 12 random nucleotides. MiXCR was run by TCRdb on the 5' RACE reads, yielding one entry per CDR3 protein. This table has hundreds of thousands of distinct CDR3 sequences, about a fifth appearing once. Notes on this clonotype: Its specificity is unknown.

There were healthy Caucasian individuals from Russia, aged roughly 6 to 95, serving as donors. Isolating PBMCs gave at least 6.5 million of these cells per sample. The chain couples TRBV6-2 or TRBV6-3 to TRBJ2-3; TRBD2 matches at 9 bases. This TCR was sampled from a man in his 70s in good health. Sequencing was done on a sample of blood. CDR3 in DNA: TGTGCCAGCAGTTACTTAGCGGGGGCCCTCCGCGGTGATACGCAGTATTTT. It translates to CASSYLAGALRGDTQYF.